One T cell receptor (beta chain) is described in this entry. A much larger clone differs by one base, so this may be a read error. This sample's RNA came from whole unsorted tissue. TCRbeta libraries were built with three rounds of nested PCR, modified from ARM-PCR. TCRdb processed the multiplex PCR reads anew with MiXCR; each CDR3 protein has one entry. This sample has 65,000 to 95,000 distinct CDR3 sequences, with 55% to 70% found just once. The data are from a study of tumor and adjacent non-tumor tissue in lung cancer. In germline, CDR1 is SGHRS, CDR2 YFSETQ. The CDR3 extends over 15 amino acids. The sample consisted of lung tumor tissue. This chain uses TRBV5-1 with TRBJ2-7; possibly TRBD1 for D (6 bases). The source is an older woman with non-small cell lung cancer. CDR3 protein: CASSLGQGMIYEQHF. The DNA of the CDR3 is TGCGCCAGCAGCTTGGGTCAGGGGATGATCTACGAGCAGCACTTC.